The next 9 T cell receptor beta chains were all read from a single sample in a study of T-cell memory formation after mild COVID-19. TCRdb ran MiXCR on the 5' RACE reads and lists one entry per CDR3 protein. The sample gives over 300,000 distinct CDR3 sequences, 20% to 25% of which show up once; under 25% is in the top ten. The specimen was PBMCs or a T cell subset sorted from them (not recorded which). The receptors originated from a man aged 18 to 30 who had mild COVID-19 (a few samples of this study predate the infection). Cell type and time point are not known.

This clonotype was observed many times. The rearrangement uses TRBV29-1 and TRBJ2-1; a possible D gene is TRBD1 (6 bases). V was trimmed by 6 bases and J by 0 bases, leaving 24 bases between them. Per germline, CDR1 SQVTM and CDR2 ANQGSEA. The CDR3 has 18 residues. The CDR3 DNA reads TGCAGCGTGCCTAACGGCAGGGGTCTTCCGAGCTCCTACAATGAGCAGTTCTTC. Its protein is CSVPNGRGLPSSYNEQFF.

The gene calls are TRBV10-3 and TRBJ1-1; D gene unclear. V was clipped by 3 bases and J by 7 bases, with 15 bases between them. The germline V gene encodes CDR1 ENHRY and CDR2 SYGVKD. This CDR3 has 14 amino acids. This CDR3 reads CAISDFHRQDEAFF. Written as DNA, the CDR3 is TGTGCCATCAGTGATTTTCACCGCCAGGATGAAGCTTTCTTT.

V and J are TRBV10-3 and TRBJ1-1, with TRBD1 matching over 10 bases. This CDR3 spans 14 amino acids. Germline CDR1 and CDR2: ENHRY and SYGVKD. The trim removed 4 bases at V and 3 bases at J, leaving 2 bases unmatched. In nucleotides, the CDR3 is TGTGCCATCAGTGGGGGACAGGGGTACACTGAAGCTTTCTTT. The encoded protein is CAISGGQGYTEAFF.

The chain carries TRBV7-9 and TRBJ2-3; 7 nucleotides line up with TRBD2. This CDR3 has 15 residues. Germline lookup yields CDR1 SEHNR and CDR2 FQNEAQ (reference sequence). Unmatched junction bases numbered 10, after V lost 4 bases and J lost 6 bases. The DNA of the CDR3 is TGTGCCAGCAGCTCTCGGACTAGTAAGAGCGATACGCAGTATTTT. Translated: CASSSRTSKSDTQYF.

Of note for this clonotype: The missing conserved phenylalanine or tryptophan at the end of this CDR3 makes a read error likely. The CDR3 coding sequence is TGCGCCAGCAGCTTGGACGGGGACAGGGGCATTCAGTACTTA. The encoded protein is CASSLDGDRGIQYL. The V and J genes are TRBV5-1 and TRBJ2-4; 10 bases are shared with TRBD1. With 0 bases clipped from V and 9 bases from J, the junction kept 3 bases outside the gene matches. CDR1 SGHRS and CDR2 YFSETQ come from the germline V gene. The CDR3 consists of 14 residues.

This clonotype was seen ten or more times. CDR3 residues: CASSLAAGTYPGYTF. DNA of the CDR3: TGTGCCAGCAGCTTAGCGGCAGGCACGTATCCTGGCTACACCTTC. V and J are TRBV7-8 and TRBJ1-2; D remains unclear. The CDR3 has 15 amino acids. Germline V gives CDR1 SGHVS, CDR2 FQNEAQ. Trimming stripped 0 bases from V and 7 bases from J, with 15 bases between.

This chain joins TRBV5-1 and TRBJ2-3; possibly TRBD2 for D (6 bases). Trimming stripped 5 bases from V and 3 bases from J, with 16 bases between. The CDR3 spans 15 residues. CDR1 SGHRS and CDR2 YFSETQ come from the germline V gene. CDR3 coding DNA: TGCGCCAGCAGATTGACGGGGGTACGGACAGATACGCAGTATTTT. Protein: CASRLTGVRTDTQYF.

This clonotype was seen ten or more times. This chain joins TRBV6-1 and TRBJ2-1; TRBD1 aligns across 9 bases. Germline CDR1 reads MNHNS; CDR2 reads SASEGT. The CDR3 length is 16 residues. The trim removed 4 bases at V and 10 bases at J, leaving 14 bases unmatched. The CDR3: CASSVDPNRGLVEQFF. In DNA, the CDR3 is TGTGCCAGCAGTGTGGATCCGAACAGGGGGCTTGTGGAGCAGTTCTTC.

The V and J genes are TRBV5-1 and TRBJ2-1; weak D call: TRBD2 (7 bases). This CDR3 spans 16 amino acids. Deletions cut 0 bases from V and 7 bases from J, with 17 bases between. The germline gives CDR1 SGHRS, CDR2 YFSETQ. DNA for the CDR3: TGCGCCAGCAGCTTGGAGAGGGGAGGGGGTAAGAATGAGCAGTTCTTC. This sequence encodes CASSLERGGGKNEQFF.